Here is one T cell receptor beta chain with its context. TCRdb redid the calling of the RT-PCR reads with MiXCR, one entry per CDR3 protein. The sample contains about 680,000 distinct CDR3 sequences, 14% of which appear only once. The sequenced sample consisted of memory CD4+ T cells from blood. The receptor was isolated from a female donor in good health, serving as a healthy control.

CDR3 coding DNA: TGCAGCGGGACAGGGTGGCCTTACAATGAGCAGTTCTTC. This sequence encodes CSGTGWPYNEQFF. The genes are TRBV20-1 and TRBJ2-1; 9 bases map to TRBD1. Germline V gene sequence: CDR1 DFQATT, CDR2 SNEGSKA (reference sequence). The CDR3 contains 13 residues.